This T cell receptor beta chain originates from a study of early stage breast cancer tumors. In germline, CDR1 is MNHNS, CDR2 SASEGT. The CDR3 contains 14 residues. With 7 bases removed from V and 0 bases from J, the gap between germline ends came to 12 bases. Assay: immunoSEQ multiplex PCR; the TCRdb copy retains only in-frame clones and omits some. The data hold fewer than 50,000 clones, with around 72% observed a single time. General study findings and limits: Functional markers like CD4, CD8 and FOXP3 were missed in bulk sequencing.

In regard to this clone: Its specificity is unknown.

V is TRBV6-1 and J is TRBJ1-1; weak D call: TRBD1 (5 bases). This TCR was sampled from a person aged 45 to 59 with breast cancer. The specimen sequenced was blood. In DNA, the CDR3 is TGTGCCAGCACCAAGGACACCATGAACACTGAAGCTTTCTTT. Amino acid sequence: CASTKDTMNTEAFF.